The 9 T cell receptor beta chains given below trace back to one sample, sequenced in a study of T cell responses to AZD1222 COVID-19 vaccine. Sequencing used immunoSEQ multiplex PCR; TCRdb keeps in-frame clones, though not all of them. The table shows around 140,000 clones, with about 94% occurring only once. The material sequenced was peripheral blood, taken on day 0 of AZD1222 vaccination. Source of these receptors: an adult in good health.

CDR3 loop: CSVAGGNEKLFF. In DNA form, the CDR3 reads TGCAGCGTTGCAGGGGGGAATGAAAAACTGTTTTTT. This rearrangement joins TRBV29-1 to TRBJ1-4; 7 nucleotides match TRBD1. Trimming removed 4 bases from V and 5 bases from J; junction bases left unmatched: 1. Germline V gives CDR1 SQVTM, CDR2 ANQGSEA. This CDR3 region has 12 residues.

The chain recombines TRBV9 with TRBJ1-6; TRBD1 agrees at 7 bases. Germline lookup yields CDR1 SGDLS and CDR2 YYNGEE. Losses at the gene ends were 3 bases for V and 0 bases for J; bases not matched to a gene: 9. This CDR3 is 18 amino acids long. DNA of the CDR3: TGTGCCAGCAGCGCCAGGGACAGCTTAAGCTCCTATAATTCACCCCTCCACTTT. Translated: CASSARDSLSSYNSPLHF.

V usage is TRBV6-5 and J usage is TRBJ1-1; a weak D match, TRBD1 (5 bases). This CDR3 is built from 15 residues. From germline, CDR1 is MNHEY and CDR2 SVGAGI. V was cut by 0 bases and J by 0 bases, with 8 bases left in between. CDR3 sequence (DNA): TGTGCCAGCAGTTACTCGACAGTTATGAACACTGAAGCTTTCTTT. Amino acid sequence: CASSYSTVMNTEAFF.

This chain uses TRBV29-1 with TRBJ1-1, with a possible D match to TRBD1 (6 bases). The CDR3 has 15 residues. The germline V gene has CDR1 SQVTM and CDR2 ANQGSEA. Trimming removed 6 bases from V and 1 base from J, with 18 bases in between. The CDR3 here is CSVGTRQAANTEAFF. The CDR3 region has the DNA TGCAGCGTGGGAACCCGACAGGCCGCGAACACTGAAGCTTTCTTT.

This clone came up a few times. This chain connects TRBV20-1 to TRBJ2-3; D remains unclear. Germline V gene lookup returns CDR1 DFQATT and CDR2 SNEGSKA (reference sequence). Trimming removed 3 bases at V and 2 bases at J, with 15 bases between. The CDR3 totals 15 residues. Here the CDR3 reads CSASGPDFITDTQYF. The CDR3 DNA is TGCAGTGCTAGTGGACCGGATTTTATCACAGATACGCAGTATTTT.

CDR3 nucleotides: TGTGCCAGTAGGCGGGGCTACACCTTC. This encodes CASRRGYTF. The chain links TRBV19 to TRBJ1-2; D gene unclear. Germline V gene lookup returns CDR1 LNHDA and CDR2 SQIVND (reference sequence). V was clipped by 6 bases and J by 8 bases, with 4 bases between them. This CDR3 is built from 9 residues.

CDR3 sequence: CAGGKQSSYEQYF. For the CDR3, the DNA is TGTGCCGGAGGGAAACAGAGCTCCTACGAGCAGTACTTC. The J gene is TRBJ2-7, the V gene TRBV2; perhaps TRBD2 as D (6 bases). With 11 bases removed from V and 0 bases from J, the gap between germline ends came to 14 bases. Germline-derived CDR1 and CDR2 are SNHLY and FYNNEI. CDR3 length: 13 residues.

The CDR3 spells CASSLPELAGGVETQYF. In nucleotides, the CDR3 is TGTGCCAGCAGTTTACCCGAACTAGCGGGAGGTGTGGAGACCCAGTACTTC. The J gene is TRBJ2-5, the V gene TRBV28, with 12 bases identical to TRBD2. This CDR3 is 17 amino acids long. Germline assignment: CDR1 MDHEN and CDR2 SYDVKM. Trimming cost V 2 bases and J 5 bases; bases outside gene matches: 9.

The CDR3 reads CASSFTGDNEKLFF. CDR3 sequence (DNA): TGTGCCAGCAGTTTTACAGGGGATAATGAAAAACTGTTTTTT. The genes are TRBV27 and TRBJ1-4; 7 bases are shared with TRBD1. Trimming took 3 bases from V and 4 from J; bases not matched to a gene: 2. The CDR3 loop spans 14 amino acids. Germline values: CDR1 MNHEY, CDR2 SMNVEV (reference sequence).